The next 6 T cell receptor beta chains were all read from a single sample in a study of shared clonotypes between healthy human individuals. The repertoire was sequenced with immunoSEQ multiplex PCR; TCRdb's copy has only in-frame clones and lacks some. The sample consists of roughly 500,000 clones, 90% to 96% of them appearing once. The sequencing input was naive CD4+ T cells sorted from blood. Subset specified: CD45RA+ positively selected. The receptors derive from a woman aged 25-40 years in good health.

The chain couples TRBV6-6 to TRBJ1-1; the D gene is possibly TRBD1 (5 bases). The CDR3 spans 15 residues. V lost 8 bases and J 3 bases, leaving 19 bases between the germline ends. The germline V gene encodes CDR1 MNHNY and CDR2 SVGAGI (reference sequence). The CDR3, as DNA: TGTGCCAGCTCCTCCGCCGGGGCGCAGGACACTGAAGCTTTCTTT. Its translation: CASSSAGAQDTEAFF.

This chain uses TRBV19 with TRBJ2-3, with D possibly called TRBD1 or TRBD2 (5 bases each). CDR1 LNHDA and CDR2 SQIVND come from the germline V gene (reference sequence). The V end lost 3 bases, the J end lost 1 base, and 17 bases lay between the germline ends. The CDR3 extends over 17 amino acids. The CDR3 DNA reads TGTGCCAGTAGTATCGTGAAGGGGAGCTTACGCACAGATACGCAGTATTTT. As protein: CASSIVKGSLRTDTQYF.

This chain uses TRBV28 with TRBJ2-7; TRBD1 or TRBD2 may be the D gene (6 bases each). Between the trimmed V and J ends, which lost 7 bases and 0 bases, there was a span of 16 bases. This CDR3 spans 15 amino acids. Germline V CDR1 and CDR2: MDHEN, SYDVKM. CDR3 amino acids: CASTNLKGGSYEQYF. In DNA, the CDR3 is TGTGCCAGCACCAATCTTAAGGGGGGCTCCTACGAGCAGTACTTC.

This chain connects TRBV29-1 to TRBJ2-1; TRBD2 matches at 7 bases. Trimming took 7 bases from V and 0 from J; bases not matched to a gene: 6. The germline V gene encodes CDR1 SQVTM and CDR2 ANQGSEA. There are 14 residues in the CDR3. CDR3: CSAASGYSYNEQFF. CDR3 bases: TGCAGCGCCGCTAGCGGATACTCCTACAATGAGCAGTTCTTC.

The genes are TRBV7-7 and TRBJ2-1, with 7 nucleotides matching TRBD1. V lost 3 bases and J lost 7; bases outside the gene matches: 3. CDR1 SSHAT and CDR2 FNYEAQ come from the germline V gene (reference sequence). The CDR3 sequence is 13 residues long. The CDR3 nucleotides read TGTGCCAGCAGCTTTGGCAGGGGGAATGAGCAGTTCTTC. It codes for CASSFGRGNEQFF.

The rearrangement links TRBV7-2 to TRBJ1-2, with 9 bases fitting TRBD1. This CDR3 contains 16 residues. The V gene end was trimmed by 6 bases and the J gene end by 1 base; junction bases not matched to a gene: 9. CDR1 and CDR2 (germline): SGHTA, FQGNSA. Here the CDR3 DNA reads TGTGCCAGCAGACAGGGGGCGGCCGTTGGTAACTATGGCTACACCTTC. It yields the protein CASRQGAAVGNYGYTF.